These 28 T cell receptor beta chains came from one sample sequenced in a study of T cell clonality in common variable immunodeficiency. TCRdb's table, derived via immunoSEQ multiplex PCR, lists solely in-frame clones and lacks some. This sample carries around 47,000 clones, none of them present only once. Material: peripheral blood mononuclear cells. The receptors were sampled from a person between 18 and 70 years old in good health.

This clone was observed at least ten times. CDR3 sequence reads: CSAFDREDTGELFF. CDR3 DNA, as far as it was read: TGCAGTGCTTTCGACAGGGAAGACACCGGGGAG. The chain is built from TRBV20-1 and TRBJ2-2; 7 bases agree with TRBD1. The missing CDR3 end, 3 residues past where the read stops, is filled in from the germline J gene. The CDR3 is 14 residues long. V lost 5 bases to trimming and J lost 3 bases; unmatched junction nucleotides: 6. The germline CDR1 and CDR2 sequences are DFQATT and SNEGSKA (reference sequence).

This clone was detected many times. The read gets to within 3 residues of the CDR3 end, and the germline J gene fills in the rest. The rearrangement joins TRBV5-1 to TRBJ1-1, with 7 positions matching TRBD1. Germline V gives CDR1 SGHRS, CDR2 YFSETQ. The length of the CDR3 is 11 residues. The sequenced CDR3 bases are TGCGCCAGCAGTTTCAGGGGGAAA. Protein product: CASSFRGK. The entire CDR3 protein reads CASSFRGKAFF. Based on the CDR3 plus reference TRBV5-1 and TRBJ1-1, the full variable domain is KAGVTQTPRYLIKTRGQQVTLSCSPISGHRSVSWYQQTPGQGLQFLFEYFSETQRNKGNFPGRFSGRQFSNSRSEMNVSTLELGDSALYLCASSFRGKAFFGQGTRLTVV.

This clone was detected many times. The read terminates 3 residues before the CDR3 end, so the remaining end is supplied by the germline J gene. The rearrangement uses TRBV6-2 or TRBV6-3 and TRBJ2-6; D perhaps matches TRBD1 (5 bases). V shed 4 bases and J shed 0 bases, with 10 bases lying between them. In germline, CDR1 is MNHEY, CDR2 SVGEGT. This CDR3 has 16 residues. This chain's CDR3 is CASSSGRVSGANVLTF. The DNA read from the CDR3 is TGTGCCAGCAGTTCAGGCAGGGTCTCTGGGGCCAACGTC.

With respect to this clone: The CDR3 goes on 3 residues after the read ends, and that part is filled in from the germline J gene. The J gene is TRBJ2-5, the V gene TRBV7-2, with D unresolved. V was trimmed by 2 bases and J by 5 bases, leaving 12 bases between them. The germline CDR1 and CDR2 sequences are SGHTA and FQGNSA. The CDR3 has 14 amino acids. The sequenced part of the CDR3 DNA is TGTGCCAGCAGCTTATTCGGGTTCGGGGAGACC. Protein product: CASSLFGFGET. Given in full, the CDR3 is CASSLFGFGETQYF.

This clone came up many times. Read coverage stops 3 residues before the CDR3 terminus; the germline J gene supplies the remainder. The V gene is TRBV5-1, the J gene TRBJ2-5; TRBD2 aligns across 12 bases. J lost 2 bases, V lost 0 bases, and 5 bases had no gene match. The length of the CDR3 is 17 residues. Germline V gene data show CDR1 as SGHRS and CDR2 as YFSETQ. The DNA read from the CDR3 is TGCGCCAGCAGCTTGGGGCTAGCGGGGGGGCGGCAAGAGACC. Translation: CASSLGLAGGRQET. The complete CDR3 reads CASSLGLAGGRQETQYF.

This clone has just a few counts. The sequenced part of the CDR3 DNA is TGTGCCAGCAGCTTAGGATTTAGCTCCTACGAG. Translating gives CASSLGFSSYE. The CDR3, in full, reads CASSLGFSSYEQYF. The chain combines TRBV11-2 with TRBJ2-7, with D uncertain. The read finishes 3 residues shy of the CDR3 end, and the germline J gene is used to complete it. Germline assignment: CDR1 SGHAT and CDR2 FQNNGV. There are 14 residues in the CDR3. The V gene lost 1 base and the J gene lost 0 bases, with 7 bases spanning the gap.

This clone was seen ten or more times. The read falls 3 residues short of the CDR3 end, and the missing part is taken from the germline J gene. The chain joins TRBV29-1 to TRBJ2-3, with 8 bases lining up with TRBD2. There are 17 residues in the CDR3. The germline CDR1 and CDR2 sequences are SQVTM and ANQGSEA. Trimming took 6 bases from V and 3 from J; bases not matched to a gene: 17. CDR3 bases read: TGCAGCGTGGGGGTAGGAATAGCGGGATCTGTTACAGATACG. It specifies CSVGVGIAGSVTDT. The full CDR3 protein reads CSVGVGIAGSVTDTQYF.

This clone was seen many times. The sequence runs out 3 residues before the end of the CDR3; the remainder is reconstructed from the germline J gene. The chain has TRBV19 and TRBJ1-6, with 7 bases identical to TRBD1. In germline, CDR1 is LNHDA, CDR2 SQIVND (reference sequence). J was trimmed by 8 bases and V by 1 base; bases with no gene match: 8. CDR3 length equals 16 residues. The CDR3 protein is CASSIAPDRVDSPLHF. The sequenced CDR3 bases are TGTGCCAGTAGTATAGCCCCAGACAGGGTGGATTCACCC. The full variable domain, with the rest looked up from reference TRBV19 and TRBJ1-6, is DGGITQSPKYLFRKEGQNVTLSCEQNLNHDAMYWYRQDPGQGLRLIYYSQIVNDFQKGDIAEGYSVSREKKESFPLTVTSAQKNPTAFYLCASSIAPDRVDSPLHFGNGTRLTVT.

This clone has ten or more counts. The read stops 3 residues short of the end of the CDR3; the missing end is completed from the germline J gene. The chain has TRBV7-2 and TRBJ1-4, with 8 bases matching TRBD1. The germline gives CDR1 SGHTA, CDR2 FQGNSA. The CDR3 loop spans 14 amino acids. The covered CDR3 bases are TGTGCCAGCAGTACCCAGGGGGCGGTTGACAAA. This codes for CASSTQGAVDK. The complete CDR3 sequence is CASSTQGAVDKLFF.

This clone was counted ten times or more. Incomplete CDR3 DNA: TGCGCCAGCAGGGTCACCGCAGGGAATAACATT. Protein product: CASRVTAGNNI. From start to end, the CDR3 is CASRVTAGNNIQYF. This chain connects TRBV5-1 to TRBJ2-4, with D tentatively TRBD1 (5 bases). The read ends 3 residues early relative to the CDR3; the germline J gene fills the gap. Germline assignment: CDR1 SGHRS and CDR2 YFSETQ. Trimming left V 5 bases short and J 7 bases short, with 16 bases between. There are 14 residues in the CDR3.

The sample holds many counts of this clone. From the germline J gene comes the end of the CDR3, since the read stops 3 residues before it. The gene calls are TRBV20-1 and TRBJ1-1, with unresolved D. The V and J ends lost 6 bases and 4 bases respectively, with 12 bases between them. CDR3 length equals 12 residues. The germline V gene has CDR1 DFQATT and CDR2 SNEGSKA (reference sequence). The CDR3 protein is CSAIAAGTEAFF. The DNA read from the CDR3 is TGCAGTGCCATCGCGGCGGGCACTGAA.

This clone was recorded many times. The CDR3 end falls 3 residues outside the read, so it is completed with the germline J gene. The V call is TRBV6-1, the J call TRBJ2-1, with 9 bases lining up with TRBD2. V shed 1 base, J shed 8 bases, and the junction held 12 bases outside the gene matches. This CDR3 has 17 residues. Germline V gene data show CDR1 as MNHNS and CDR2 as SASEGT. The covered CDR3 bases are TGTGCCAGCAGTGAAGGAAGTGTAGCGGGAGTATGGTATGAG. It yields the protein CASSEGSVAGVWYE. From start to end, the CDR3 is CASSEGSVAGVWYEQFF.

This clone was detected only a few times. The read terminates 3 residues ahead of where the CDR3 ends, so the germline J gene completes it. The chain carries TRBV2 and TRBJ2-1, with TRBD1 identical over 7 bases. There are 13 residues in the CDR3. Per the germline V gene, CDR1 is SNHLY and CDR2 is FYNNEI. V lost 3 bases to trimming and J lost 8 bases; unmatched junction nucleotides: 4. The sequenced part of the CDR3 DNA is TGTGCCAGCAGTGAGGACAGGTTGCATGAG. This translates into CASSEDRLHE. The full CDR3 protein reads CASSEDRLHEQFF. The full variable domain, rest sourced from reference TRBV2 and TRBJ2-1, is EPEVTQTPSHQVTQMGQEVILRCVPISNHLYFYWYRQILGQKVEFLVSFYNNEISEKSEIFDDQFSVERPDGSNFTLKIRSTKLEDSAMYFCASSEDRLHEQFFGPGTRLTVL.

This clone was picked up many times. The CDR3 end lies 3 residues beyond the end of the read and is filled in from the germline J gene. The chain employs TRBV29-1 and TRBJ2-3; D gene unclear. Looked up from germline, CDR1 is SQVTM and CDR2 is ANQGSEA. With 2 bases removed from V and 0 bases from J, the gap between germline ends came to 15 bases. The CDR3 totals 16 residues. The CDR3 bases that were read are TGCAGCGTTGAATCTTATGTAGCCCGTAGCACAGATACG. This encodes CSVESYVARSTDT. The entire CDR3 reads CSVESYVARSTDTQYF.

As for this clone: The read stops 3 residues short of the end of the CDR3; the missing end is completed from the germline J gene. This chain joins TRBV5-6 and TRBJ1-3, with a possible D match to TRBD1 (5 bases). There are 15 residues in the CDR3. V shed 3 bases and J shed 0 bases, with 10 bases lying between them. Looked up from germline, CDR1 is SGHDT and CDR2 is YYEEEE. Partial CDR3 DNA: TGTGCCAGCAGCTCGACAGCCAGCTCTGGAAACACC. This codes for CASSSTASSGNT. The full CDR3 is CASSSTASSGNTIYF.

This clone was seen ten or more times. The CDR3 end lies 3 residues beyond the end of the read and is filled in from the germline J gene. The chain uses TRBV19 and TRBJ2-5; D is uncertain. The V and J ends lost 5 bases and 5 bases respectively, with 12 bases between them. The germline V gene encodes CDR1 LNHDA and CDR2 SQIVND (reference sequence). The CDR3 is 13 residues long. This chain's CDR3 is CASSLQTLETQYF. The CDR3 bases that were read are TGTGCCAGTAGTCTCCAGACATTGGAGACC.

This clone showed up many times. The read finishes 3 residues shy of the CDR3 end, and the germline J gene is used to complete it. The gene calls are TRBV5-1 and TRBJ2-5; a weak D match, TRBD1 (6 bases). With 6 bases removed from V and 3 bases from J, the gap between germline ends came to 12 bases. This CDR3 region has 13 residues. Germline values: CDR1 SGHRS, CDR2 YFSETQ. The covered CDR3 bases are TGCGCCAGCACTTCAGGGGCTAAAGAGACC. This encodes CASTSGAKET. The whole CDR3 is CASTSGAKETQYF.

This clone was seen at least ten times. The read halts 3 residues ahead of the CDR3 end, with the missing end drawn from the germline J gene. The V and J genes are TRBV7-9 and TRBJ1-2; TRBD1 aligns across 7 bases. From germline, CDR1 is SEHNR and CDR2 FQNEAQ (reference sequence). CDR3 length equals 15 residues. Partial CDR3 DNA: TGTGCCAGCAGCTTCGTCGACAGGGTTGTGGTCGGC. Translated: CASSFVDRVVVG. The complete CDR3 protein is CASSFVDRVVVGYTF.

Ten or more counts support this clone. CDR3 sequence reads: CASSPGWGQGQETQYF. Partial CDR3 DNA: TGTGCCAGCAGCCCCGGCTGGGGCCAGGGTCAAGAGACC. The V and J genes are TRBV7-8 and TRBJ2-5; TRBD1 might be the D (5 bases). The sequence runs out 3 residues before the end of the CDR3; the remainder is reconstructed from the germline J gene. This CDR3 has 16 amino acids. Germline V gene data show CDR1 as SGHVS and CDR2 as FQNEAQ. The V and J ends lost 5 bases and 2 bases respectively, with 18 bases between them.

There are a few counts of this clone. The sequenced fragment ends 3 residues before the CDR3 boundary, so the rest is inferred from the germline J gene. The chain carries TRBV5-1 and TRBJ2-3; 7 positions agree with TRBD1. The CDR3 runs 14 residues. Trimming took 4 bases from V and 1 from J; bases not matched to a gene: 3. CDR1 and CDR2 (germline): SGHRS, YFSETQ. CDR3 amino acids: CASSGGQGTDTQYF. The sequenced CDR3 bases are TGCGCCAGCAGCGGTGGACAGGGCACAGATACG. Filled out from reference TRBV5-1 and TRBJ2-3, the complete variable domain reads KAGVTQTPRYLIKTRGQQVTLSCSPISGHRSVSWYQQTPGQGLQFLFEYFSETQRNKGNFPGRFSGRQFSNSRSEMNVSTLELGDSALYLCASSGGQGTDTQYFGPGTRLTVL.

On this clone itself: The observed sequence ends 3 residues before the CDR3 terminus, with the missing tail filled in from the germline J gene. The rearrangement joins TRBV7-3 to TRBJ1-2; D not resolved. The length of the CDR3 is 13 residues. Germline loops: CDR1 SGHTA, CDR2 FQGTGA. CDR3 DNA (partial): TGTGCCAGCAGCTTAAACCCGCCAGATACC. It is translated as CASSLNPPDT. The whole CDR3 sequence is CASSLNPPDTYTF.

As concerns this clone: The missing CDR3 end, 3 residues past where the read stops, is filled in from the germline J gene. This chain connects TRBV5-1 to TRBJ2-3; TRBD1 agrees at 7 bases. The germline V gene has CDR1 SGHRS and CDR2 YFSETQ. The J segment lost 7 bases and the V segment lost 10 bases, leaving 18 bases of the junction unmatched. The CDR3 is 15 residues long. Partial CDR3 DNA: TGCGCCCCCTCAGCAGGGGGTCCACCCACCAATACG. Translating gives CAPSAGGPPTNT. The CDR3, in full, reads CAPSAGGPPTNTQYF.

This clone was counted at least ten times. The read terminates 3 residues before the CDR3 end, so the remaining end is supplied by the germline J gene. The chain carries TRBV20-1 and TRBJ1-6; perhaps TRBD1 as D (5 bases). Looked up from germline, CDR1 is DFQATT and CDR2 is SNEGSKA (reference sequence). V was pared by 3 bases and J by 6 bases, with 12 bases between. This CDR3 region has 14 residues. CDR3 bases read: TGCAGTGCTAGTAGACAGCATACTAATTCACCC. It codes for CSASRQHTNSP. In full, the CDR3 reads CSASRQHTNSPLHF.

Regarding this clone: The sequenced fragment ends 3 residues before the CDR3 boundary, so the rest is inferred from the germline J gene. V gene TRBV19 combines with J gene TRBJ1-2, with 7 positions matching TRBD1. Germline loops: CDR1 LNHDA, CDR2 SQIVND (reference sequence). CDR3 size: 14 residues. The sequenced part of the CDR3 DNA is TGTGCCAGTAGTATCGCAGGGGGGTATTACGAC. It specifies CASSIAGGYYD. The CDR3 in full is CASSIAGGYYDYTF.

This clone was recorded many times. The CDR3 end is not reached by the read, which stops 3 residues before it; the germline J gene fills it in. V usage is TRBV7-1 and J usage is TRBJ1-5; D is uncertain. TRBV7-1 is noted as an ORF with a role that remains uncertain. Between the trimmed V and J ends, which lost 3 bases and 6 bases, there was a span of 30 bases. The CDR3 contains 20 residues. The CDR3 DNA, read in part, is TGTGCCAGCAGCTCCCATCATGACAAAGGAGGCAAAGTAGAGGGTCAGCCC. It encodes CASSSHHDKGGKVEGQP. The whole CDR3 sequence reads CASSSHHDKGGKVEGQPQHF.

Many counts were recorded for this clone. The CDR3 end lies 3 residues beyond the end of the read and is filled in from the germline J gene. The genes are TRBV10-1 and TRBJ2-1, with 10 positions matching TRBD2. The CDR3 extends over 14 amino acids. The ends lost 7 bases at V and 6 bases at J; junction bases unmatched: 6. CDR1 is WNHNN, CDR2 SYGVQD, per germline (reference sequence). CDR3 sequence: CASKGLAIFNEQFF. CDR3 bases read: TGCGCCAGCAAGGGACTAGCGATCTTCAATGAG.

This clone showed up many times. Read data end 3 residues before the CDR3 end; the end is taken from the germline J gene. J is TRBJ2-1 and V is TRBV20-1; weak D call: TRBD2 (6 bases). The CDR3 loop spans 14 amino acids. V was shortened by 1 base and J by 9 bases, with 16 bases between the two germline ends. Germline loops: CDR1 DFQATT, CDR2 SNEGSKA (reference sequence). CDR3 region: CSARAATRRGEQFF. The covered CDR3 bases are TGCAGTGCTAGAGCTGCGACTAGGAGAGGTGAG.

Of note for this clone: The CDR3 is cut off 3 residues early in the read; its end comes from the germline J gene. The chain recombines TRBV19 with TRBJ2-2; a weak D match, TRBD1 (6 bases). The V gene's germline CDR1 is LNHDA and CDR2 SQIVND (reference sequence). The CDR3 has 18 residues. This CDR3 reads CASSIYRTVLSGANVLFF. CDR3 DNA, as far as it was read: TGTGCCAGTAGTATTTATAGGACAGTACTCTCTGGGGCCAACGTG.